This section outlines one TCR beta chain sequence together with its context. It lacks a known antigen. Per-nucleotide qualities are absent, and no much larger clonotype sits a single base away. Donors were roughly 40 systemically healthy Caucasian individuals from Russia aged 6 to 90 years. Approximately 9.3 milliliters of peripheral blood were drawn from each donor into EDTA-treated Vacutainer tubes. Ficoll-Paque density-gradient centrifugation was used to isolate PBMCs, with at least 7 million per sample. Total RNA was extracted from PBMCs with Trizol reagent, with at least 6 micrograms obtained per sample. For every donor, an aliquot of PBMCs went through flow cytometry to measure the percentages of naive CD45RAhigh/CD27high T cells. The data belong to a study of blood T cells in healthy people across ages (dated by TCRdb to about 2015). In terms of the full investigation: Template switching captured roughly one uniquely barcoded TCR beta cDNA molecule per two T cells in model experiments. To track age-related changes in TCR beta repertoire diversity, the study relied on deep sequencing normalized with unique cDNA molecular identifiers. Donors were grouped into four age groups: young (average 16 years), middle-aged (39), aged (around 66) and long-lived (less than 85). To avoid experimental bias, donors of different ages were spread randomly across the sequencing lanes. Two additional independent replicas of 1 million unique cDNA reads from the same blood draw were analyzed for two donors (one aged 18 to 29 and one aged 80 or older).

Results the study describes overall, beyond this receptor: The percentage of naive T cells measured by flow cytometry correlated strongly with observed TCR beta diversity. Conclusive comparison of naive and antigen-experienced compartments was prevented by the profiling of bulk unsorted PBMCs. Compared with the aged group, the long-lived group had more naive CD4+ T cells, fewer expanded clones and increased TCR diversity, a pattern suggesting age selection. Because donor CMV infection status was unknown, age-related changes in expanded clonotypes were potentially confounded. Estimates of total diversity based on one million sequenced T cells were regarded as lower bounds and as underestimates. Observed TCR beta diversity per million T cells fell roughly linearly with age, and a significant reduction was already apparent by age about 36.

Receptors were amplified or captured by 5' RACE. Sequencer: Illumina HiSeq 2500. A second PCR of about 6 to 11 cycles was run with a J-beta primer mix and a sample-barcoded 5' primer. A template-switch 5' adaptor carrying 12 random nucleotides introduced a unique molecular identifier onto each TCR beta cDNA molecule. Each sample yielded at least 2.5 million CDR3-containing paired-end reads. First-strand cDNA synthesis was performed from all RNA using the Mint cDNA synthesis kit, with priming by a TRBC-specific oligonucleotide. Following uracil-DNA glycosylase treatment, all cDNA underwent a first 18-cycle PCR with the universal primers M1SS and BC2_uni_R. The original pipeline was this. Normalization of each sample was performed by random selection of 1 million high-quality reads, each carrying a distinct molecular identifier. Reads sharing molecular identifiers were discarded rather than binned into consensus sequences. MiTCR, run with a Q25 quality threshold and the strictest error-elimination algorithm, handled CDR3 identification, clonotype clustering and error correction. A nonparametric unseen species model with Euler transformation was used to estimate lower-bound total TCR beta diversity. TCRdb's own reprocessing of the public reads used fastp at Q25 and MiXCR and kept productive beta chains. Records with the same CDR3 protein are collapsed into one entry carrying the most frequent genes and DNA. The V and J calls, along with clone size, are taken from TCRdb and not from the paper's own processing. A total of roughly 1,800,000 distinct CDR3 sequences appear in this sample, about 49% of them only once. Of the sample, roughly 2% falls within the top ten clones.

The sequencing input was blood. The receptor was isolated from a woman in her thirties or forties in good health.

Here is the DNA: TGTGCCAGCAGCTTATTTTTGACAGGGGGCACAGATACGCAGTATTTT. Its product reads: CASSLFLTGGTDTQYF. In this chain, TRBV7-3 is recombined with TRBJ2-3; 8 bases in the middle match TRBD1. The cysteine opens and the phenylalanine closes a CDR3 of 16 amino acids. Kept here is only the CDR3 DNA, which spans 48 bases and is read in frame from base 1. For this chain, trimming is 2 bases at the V end and 1 base at the J end, and the number of junction bases without a gene match is 5. The CDR1 and CDR2 encoded by the germline V gene are SGHTA and FQGTGA.